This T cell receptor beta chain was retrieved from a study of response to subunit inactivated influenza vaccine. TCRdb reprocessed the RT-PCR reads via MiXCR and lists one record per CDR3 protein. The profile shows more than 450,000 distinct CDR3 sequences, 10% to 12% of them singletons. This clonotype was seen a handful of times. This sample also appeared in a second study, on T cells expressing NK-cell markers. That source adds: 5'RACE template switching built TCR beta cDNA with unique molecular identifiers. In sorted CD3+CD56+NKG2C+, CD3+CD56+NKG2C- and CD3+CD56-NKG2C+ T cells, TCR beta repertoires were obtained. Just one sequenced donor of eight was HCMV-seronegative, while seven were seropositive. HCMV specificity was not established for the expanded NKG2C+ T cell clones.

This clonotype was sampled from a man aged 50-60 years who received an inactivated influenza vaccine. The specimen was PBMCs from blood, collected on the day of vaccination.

CDR3 loop: CSADGTGSSRGGYTF. The CDR3 DNA sequence: TGCAGTGCTGACGGGACAGGCAGTAGTCGAGGTGGCTACACCTTC. The chain has TRBV20-1 and TRBJ1-2; TRBD1 matches 8 bases. V was clipped by 5 bases and J by 7 bases; unmatched bases: 15. CDR3 size: 15 residues. Germline V lookup: CDR1 DFQATT, CDR2 SNEGSKA (reference sequence).